What follows are 22 T cell receptor beta chains derived from one specimen sequenced in a study of cytomegalovirus exposure and HLA in healthy donors. Primers for the PCR totalled 60 Vbeta and 13 Jbeta. Assay used: immunoSEQ multiplex PCR; TCRdb lists only in-frame clones, some missing. The repertoire holds about 210,000 clones, with 80% to 90% as singletons. Material: PBMCs. The receptors here all came from a man aged 25-45 years in good health and CMV-seronegative.

The chain has TRBV6-1 and TRBJ2-7, with 7 bases that match TRBD1. CDR1 MNHNS and CDR2 SASEGT come from the germline V gene. V dropped 8 bases and J dropped 4; count of bases not matched to a gene: 11. This CDR3 has 14 amino acids. In nucleotides, the CDR3 is TGTGCCAGCGGGAAGGGGGCGCGTCAATACGAGCAGTACTTC. Translating gives CASGKGARQYEQYF.

This CDR3 reads CASSAGTVVRTSSYEQYF. CDR3 DNA sequence: TGTGCCAGCAGTGCTGGGACAGTAGTCCGAACGAGCTCCTACGAGCAGTACTTC. The V call is TRBV6-1, the J call TRBJ2-7, with 7 bases aligning to TRBD1. The CDR3 covers 18 residues. The trim removed 4 bases at V and 0 bases at J, leaving 15 bases unmatched. Germline CDR1 reads MNHNS; CDR2 reads SASEGT.

V is TRBV7-2 and J is TRBJ1-1; 9 nucleotides line up with TRBD1. The CDR3 runs to 14 residues. Looked up from germline, CDR1 is SGHTA and CDR2 is FQGNSA. V lost 5 bases and J lost 6; bases outside the gene matches: 7. The CDR3 reads CASSPSTGGSEAFF. The CDR3 DNA sequence: TGTGCCAGCAGCCCCTCAACAGGGGGCTCTGAAGCTTTCTTT.

This chain links TRBV19 with TRBJ2-7; TRBD1 matches 10 bases. CDR1 is LNHDA and CDR2 is SQIVND in the germline V gene (reference sequence). The trim removed 5 bases at V and 3 bases at J, leaving 10 bases unmatched. The length of the CDR3 is 16 residues. The CDR3 here is CASSPAGDRGIYEQYF. DNA of the CDR3: TGTGCCAGTAGTCCCGCCGGGGACAGGGGAATCTACGAGCAGTACTTC.

For this clone: Other DNA sequences within the sample encode an identical CDR3. The chain couples TRBV5-1 to TRBJ2-7, with 8 bases fitting TRBD1. The CDR3 covers 15 residues. J was trimmed by 3 bases and V by 0 bases; bases with no gene match: 5. Looked up from germline, CDR1 is SGHRS and CDR2 is YFSETQ. CDR3 DNA sequence: TGCGCCAGCAGCTTGGGGACAGGGATCTACTACGAGCAGTACTTC. Translating it yields CASSLGTGIYYEQYF.

V and J are TRBV18 and TRBJ1-4, with TRBD1 as a possible D gene (6 bases). This CDR3 is built from 15 residues. Germline-derived CDR1 and CDR2 are KGHSH and LQKENI. The V gene lost 1 base and the J gene lost 7 bases, with 13 bases spanning the gap. CDR3 sequence (DNA): TGTGCCAGCTCACCACGCCAGGGGAGAGGTGAAAAACTGTTTTTT. Translating gives CASSPRQGRGEKLFF.

The V call is TRBV7-9, the J call TRBJ2-2, with TRBD1 identical over 7 bases. V lost 3 bases and J lost 4; bases outside the gene matches: 8. Per germline, CDR1 SEHNR and CDR2 FQNEAQ (reference sequence). The CDR3 length is 16 residues. The CDR3 sequence: CASSFRGLEGTGELFF. The CDR3 nucleotides read TGTGCCAGCAGCTTTAGGGGGCTCGAGGGCACCGGGGAGCTGTTTTTT.

The gene calls are TRBV9 and TRBJ1-1, with D perhaps TRBD1 (5 bases). Trimming removed 0 bases at V and 4 bases at J, with 10 bases between. This CDR3 has 14 residues. Germline CDR1 SGDLS, CDR2 YYNGEE. CDR3 region: CASSVESQGTEAFF. The CDR3 DNA follows: TGTGCCAGCAGCGTAGAGTCCCAGGGCACTGAAGCTTTCTTT. Supplemented by reference TRBV9 and TRBJ1-1, the full variable domain reads DSGVTQTPKHLITATGQRVTLRCSPRSGDLSVYWYQQSLDQGLQFLIQYYNGEERAKGNILERFSAQQFPDLHSELNLSSLELGDSALYFCASSVESQGTEAFFGQGTRLTVV.

Written as DNA, the CDR3 is TGCGCCAGCAGCTTGGAGAGCAACTATGGCTACACCTTC. This sequence encodes CASSLESNYGYTF. J is TRBJ1-2 and V is TRBV5-1, with unresolved D. The CDR3 has 13 residues. Trimming took off 0 bases at V and 2 bases at J, with 5 bases between the two ends. Germline CDR1 reads SGHRS; CDR2 reads YFSETQ.

J is TRBJ2-5 and V is TRBV5-6, with TRBD1 matching over 9 bases. This CDR3 is 14 amino acids long. V gave up 3 bases and J gave up 3 bases; unmatched junction bases: 3. CDR1 and CDR2 from the germline V gene are SGHDT and YYEEEE. The CDR3 loop reads CASSSTGGKETQYF. As DNA, the CDR3 is TGTGCCAGCAGCTCGACAGGGGGGAAAGAGACCCAGTACTTC.

V and J are TRBV2 and TRBJ1-5; no reliable D call. This CDR3 spans 15 amino acids. Germline V CDR1 and CDR2: SNHLY, FYNNEI. Between the trimmed V and J ends, which lost 3 bases and 6 bases, there was a span of 15 bases. The CDR3 loop is CASSEELAKTQPQHF. The CDR3 nucleotides read TGTGCCAGCAGTGAGGAGCTGGCGAAGACTCAGCCCCAGCATTTT.

The chain links TRBV28 to TRBJ2-1; D is ambiguous. The CDR3 covers 13 residues. V was cut by 6 bases and J by 4 bases, with 10 bases left in between. CDR1 is MDHEN, CDR2 SYDVKM, per germline. CDR3 sequence: CASSFLLYNEQFF. CDR3 coding DNA: TGTGCCAGCAGCTTCCTTCTATACAATGAGCAGTTCTTC. The entire variable domain, with the rest obtained from reference TRBV28 and TRBJ2-1, is as follows: DVKVTQSSRYLVKRTGEKVFLECVQDMDHENMFWYRQDPGLGLRLIYFSYDVKMKEKGDIPEGYSVSREKKERFSLILESASTNQTSMYLCASSFLLYNEQFFGPGTRLTVL.

The gene calls are TRBV18 and TRBJ2-7; the match to TRBD2 covers 9 bases. This CDR3 is 14 amino acids long. Germline loops: CDR1 KGHSH, CDR2 LQKENI. V dropped 3 bases and J dropped 2; count of bases not matched to a gene: 2. This chain's CDR3 is CASSPSGGTYEQYF. CDR3 nucleotides: TGTGCCAGCTCACCCAGCGGGGGGACCTACGAGCAGTACTTC.

This clone was detected a few times. One end of the junction fails to match germline, which may point to a read error. The rearrangement links TRBV6-5 to TRBJ1-1; the match to TRBD1 covers 9 bases. Germline V gene lookup returns CDR1 MNHEY and CDR2 SVGAGI. This CDR3 is 14 amino acids long. For the CDR3, the DNA is TGTGCCAGCACTTCCGGGACAGGGAACCCTGAAGCTTTCTTT. It encodes CASTSGTGNPEAFF.

This chain joins TRBV7-2 and TRBJ1-2; 8 nucleotides match TRBD1. V was clipped by 1 base and J by 4 bases; unmatched bases: 11. This CDR3 is 17 amino acids long. The germline gives CDR1 SGHTA, CDR2 FQGNSA. The CDR3 sequence is CASSLGTSEGQAYGYTF. The CDR3 region has the DNA TGTGCCAGCAGCTTAGGAACGAGTGAGGGACAGGCCTATGGCTACACCTTC.

This clone was seen only a few times. The chain combines TRBV25-1 with TRBJ1-4, with D possibly being TRBD1 (6 bases). CDR1 and CDR2 from the germline V gene are MGHDK and SYGVNS. V shed 5 bases and J shed 2 bases, with 12 bases lying between them. The CDR3 totals 15 residues. CDR3 nucleotide sequence: TGTGCCAGCAGTTTTTCGACAGGTACTAATGAAAAACTGTTTTTT. It translates to CASSFSTGTNEKLFF.

The rearrangement joins TRBV5-4 to TRBJ2-4, with 7 nucleotides matching TRBD1. The V and J ends lost 4 bases and 8 bases, in that order; junction bases with no gene match: 6. Germline V lookup: CDR1 SGHNT, CDR2 YYREEE (reference sequence). The CDR3 spans 13 residues. CDR3 amino acids: CASSRDSLHIQYF. The CDR3 region has the DNA TGTGCCAGCAGCCGGGACAGCCTTCACATTCAGTACTTC.

V gene TRBV5-1 combines with J gene TRBJ2-1; 10 nucleotides line up with TRBD2. The CDR3 totals 17 residues. V lost 4 bases to trimming and J lost 4 bases; unmatched junction nucleotides: 11. Germline values: CDR1 SGHRS, CDR2 YFSETQ. The CDR3 protein is CASSAGLAATIYNEQFF. For the CDR3, the DNA is TGCGCCAGCAGCGCAGGACTAGCGGCAACCATATACAATGAGCAGTTCTTC. Together with reference TRBV5-1 and TRBJ2-1, the CDR3 gives the full variable domain: KAGVTQTPRYLIKTRGQQVTLSCSPISGHRSVSWYQQTPGQGLQFLFEYFSETQRNKGNFPGRFSGRQFSNSRSEMNVSTLELGDSALYLCASSAGLAATIYNEQFFGPGTRLTVL.

The chain uses TRBV2 and TRBJ1-5; D call uncertain. The CDR3 is made up of 13 amino acids. Deletions cut 2 bases from V and 6 bases from J, with 8 bases between. Germline V gene sequence: CDR1 SNHLY, CDR2 FYNNEI. The CDR3 bases are TGTGCCAGCAGTGAACAACGGGGTCAGCCCCAGCATTTT. Translation: CASSEQRGQPQHF.

This chain connects TRBV5-1 to TRBJ2-2, with D unclear. Germline assignment: CDR1 SGHRS and CDR2 YFSETQ. This CDR3 spans 13 amino acids. Trimming took 0 bases from V and 4 from J, leaving 4 bases between them. CDR3 in amino acids: CASSLVATGELFF. The CDR3 DNA is TGCGCCAGCAGCTTGGTGGCCACCGGGGAGCTGTTTTTT.

The chain carries TRBV5-6 and TRBJ1-3; D call uncertain. Trimming stripped 3 bases from V and 0 bases from J, with 7 bases between. The CDR3 totals 14 residues. Germline loops: CDR1 SGHDT, CDR2 YYEEEE. The CDR3 DNA reads as TGTGCCAGCAGCTGGGCGTCCTCTGGAAACACCATATATTTT. Translation: CASSWASSGNTIYF.

This clone was detected only once. The CDR3 region has the DNA TGCGCCAGCAGTCGGAGTTGGGACAATGAGCAGTTCTTC. Translating it yields CASSRSWDNEQFF. V gene TRBV23-1 combines with J gene TRBJ2-1; D is unresolved. TRBV23-1 belongs to the ORF category, with a function that is uncertain. The ends were cut back, 4 bases at V and 5 bases at J, with 9 bases in the middle. This CDR3 has 13 residues.